This is a list of T cell receptor beta chains from one sample in a study of OX40 agonist ivuxolimab in advanced cancers. Using immunoSEQ multiplex PCR, the repertoire was profiled, and TCRdb retains in-frame clones only, with some absent. The sample lists about 70,000 clones; approximately 89% were seen once. Source: CD4+ or CD8+ T cells sorted from blood, taken in a trial of the OX40 agonist ivuxolimab. The receptors originated from an adult with an advanced solid tumor such as melanoma, head and neck, liver or kidney cancer. Each CDR3 is given with its conserved first and last residue. The D gene is left open where the match is weak. Expanded clones get a size class; other rows say once, few or many, or leave the size out.

cdr3_length	v_call	clone_size	d_call	j_call	cdr3_nt	cdr3_aa
15	TRBV7-2	NA	NA	TRBJ1-5	TGTGCCAGCAGCTTAGTGGGGTATAGCAATCAGCCCCAGCATTTT	CASSLVGYSNQPQHF
14	TRBV18	once	NA	TRBJ1-5	TGTGCCAGCTCACCACAGGGAAGTGGGCAGCCCCAGCATTTT	CASSPQGSGQPQHF
13	TRBV9	NA	NA	TRBJ1-2	TGTGCCAGCAGCGTAAGGGAATTCGGGGGCTACACCTTC	CASSVREFGGYTF
13	TRBV12-5	NA	NA	TRBJ1-3	TGTGCTAGTGGTCCGGAGATTGGAAACACCATATATTTT	CASGPEIGNTIYF
15	TRBV14	NA	NA	TRBJ2-2	TGTGCCAGCAGCCAAGTCACACCGAACACCGGGGAGCTGTTTTTT	CASSQVTPNTGELFF
15	TRBV4-1	NA	TRBD1	TRBJ2-3	TGCGCCAGCAGCCGGGGACAGGGGTCTCCAGATACGCAGTATTTT	CASSRGQGSPDTQYF
15	TRBV5-4	NA	TRBD2	TRBJ2-5	TGTGCCAGCACCCCCGGGACTAGCGGACAAGAGACCCAGTACTTC	CASTPGTSGQETQYF
13	TRBV5-1	NA	NA	TRBJ1-4	TGCGCCAGCAGCTTGGACGTAAATGAAAAACTGTTTTTT	CASSLDVNEKLFF
15	TRBV14	NA	NA	TRBJ1-4	TGTGCCAGCAGCCAAGAGTGGGGAAGGAGAGAAAAACTGTTTTTT	CASSQEWGRREKLFF
16	TRBV7-2	NA	TRBD1	TRBJ1-2	TGTGCCAGCAGCTTTGGAGGACAGGGGACTAACTATGGCTACACCTTC	CASSFGGQGTNYGYTF
15	TRBV7-9	NA	NA	TRBJ2-7	TGTGCCAGCAGCTTATCTGTGGCTGGAACCTACGAGCAGTACTTC	CASSLSVAGTYEQYF
15	TRBV5-1	once	TRBD1	TRBJ2-2	TGCGCCAGCAGCTTGGAGGGACAGGCGGCCGGGGAGCTGTTTTTT	CASSLEGQAAGELFF
16	TRBV2	NA	TRBD1	TRBJ1-6	TGTGCCAGCATAATTCAGGGGGACTCCTATAATTCACCCCTCCACTTT	CASIIQGDSYNSPLHF
14	TRBV10-2	NA	TRBD1	TRBJ1-4	TGCGCCAGCAGACAGGGGGGGTCTAATGAAAAACTGTTTTTT	CASRQGGSNEKLFF
15	TRBV6-5	NA	NA	TRBJ1-6	TGTGCCAGCAAACGGGGTGGAATGGATAATTCACCCCTCCACTTT	CASKRGGMDNSPLHF
13	TRBV19	NA	NA	TRBJ2-5	TGTGCCAGTAGTATAGACAGGGATGAGACCCAGTACTTC	CASSIDRDETQYF
17	TRBV18	NA	NA	TRBJ1-6	TGTGCCAGCTCACCACAGGTCGCACGAATAAATAATTCACCCCTCCACTTT	CASSPQVARINNSPLHF
15	TRBV2	NA	NA	TRBJ2-4	TGTGCCAGCCGATCAGCGCAGGGGGCCAAAAACATTCAGTACTTC	CASRSAQGAKNIQYF
15	TRBV19	NA	TRBD1	TRBJ1-2	TGTGCCAGTAGTACCACCCGACAGGGAGGAGCTGGCTACACCTTC	CASSTTRQGGAGYTF
15	TRBV5-3	NA	TRBD1	TRBJ1-4	TGTGCCAGAAGTAATCTGACAGGGACTAATGAAAAACTGTTTTTT	CARSNLTGTNEKLFF
14	TRBV5-1	NA	NA	TRBJ1-1	TGCGCCAGCAGCTCGGGTCACCAGAACACTGAAGCTTTCTTT	CASSSGHQNTEAFF
13	TRBV30	NA	NA	TRBJ2-5	TGTGCCTGGAGTGCCGGACCCGAAGAGACCCAGTACTTC	CAWSAGPEETQYF
13	TRBV11-1	NA	NA	TRBJ1-2	TGTGCCAGCAGTAGGACACCCAACTATGGCTACACCTTC	CASSRTPNYGYTF
14	TRBV5-5	once	NA	TRBJ1-5	TGTGCCAGCAGCCCAACCCAGGGTAATCAGCCCCAGCATTTT	CASSPTQGNQPQHF
15	TRBV14	NA	TRBD2	TRBJ2-3	TGTGCCAGCAGCCACCTAGCGGGGAGCACAGATACGCAGTATTTT	CASSHLAGSTDTQYF
12	TRBV5-6	NA	NA	TRBJ2-7	TGTGCCAGCAGCTTGGGGGGGTACGAGCAGTACTTC	CASSLGGYEQYF
15	TRBV19	NA	NA	TRBJ1-2	TGTGCCAGTAGTACCGCCGGGACTTCTAACTATGGCTACACCTTC	CASSTAGTSNYGYTF
13	TRBV6-1	NA	NA	TRBJ2-7	TGTGCCTCCAAACGGGGGTACTCCTACGAGCAGTACTTC	CASKRGYSYEQYF
16	TRBV4-2	NA	NA	TRBJ1-6	TGTGCCAGCAGCCCGGGGGGAAGCTCCTATAATTCACCCCTCCACTTT	CASSPGGSSYNSPLHF
20	TRBV6-4	NA	TRBD2	TRBJ2-1	TGTGCCAGCAGTGACTCGGGTCGGACTAGCGGGCCGGACTCCTACAATGAGCAGTTCTTC	CASSDSGRTSGPDSYNEQFF
15	TRBV5-4	NA	TRBD2	TRBJ2-7	TGTGCCAGCAGCCATGGACTAGCGGGGGGTTACGAGCAGTACTTC	CASSHGLAGGYEQYF
16	TRBV5-4	once	NA	TRBJ2-3	TGTGCCAGCAGCTTGGAGTTGAGCAGAGCCACAGATACGCAGTATTTT	CASSLELSRATDTQYF
15	TRBV2	NA	TRBD1	TRBJ2-7	TGTGCCAGCTTAGGGGCGGACAGGGGATACTACGAGCAGTACTTC	CASLGADRGYYEQYF
12	TRBV30	NA	NA	TRBJ2-7	TGTGCCTGGAGTGTAACGGGGTACGAGCAGTACTTC	CAWSVTGYEQYF
15	TRBV25-1	NA	NA	TRBJ2-2	TGTGCCAGCAGAACTCCGGGACTTAACACCGGGGAGCTGTTTTTT	CASRTPGLNTGELFF
17	TRBV23-1	once	NA	TRBJ1-2	TGCGCCAGCAGTCAACCCGGGATTGTACAAGCTAACTATGGCTACACCTTC	CASSQPGIVQANYGYTF
15	TRBV5-1	NA	NA	TRBJ2-2	TGCGCCAGCAGCTGGGGTGGAGGTAGCACCGGGGAGCTGTTTTTT	CASSWGGGSTGELFF
16	TRBV4-1	NA	NA	TRBJ1-2	TGCGCCAGCAGCCAAGATCATCTCAGGAGCCTGTATGGCTACACCTTC	CASSQDHLRSLYGYTF
12	TRBV2	once	NA	TRBJ2-7	TGTGCCAGCAGTGAGGGGGCCTACGAGCAGTACTTC	CASSEGAYEQYF